This T cell receptor (beta chain) was found in a study of shared clonotypes between healthy human individuals. Partitioning of CD4+ cells yielded a CD45RA+ naive subset and a CD45RA-negative memory subset. The length of the CDR3 is 16 residues. Study-level points and caveats: Against clonotypes common to all four donors, non-shared ones had lower generation probabilities.

The repertoire was sequenced with immunoSEQ multiplex PCR; TCRdb's copy has only in-frame clones and lacks some. The table records millions of clones, approximately 90% of them present only once. With regard to this clone: The antigen remains undetermined.

The gene calls are TRBV21-1 and TRBJ2-3; the table calls TRBD1, which could not be checked here. TRBV21-1 is assigned pseudogene status. The sample consisted of naive CD4+ T cells sorted from blood. Subset specified: CD45RA+ positively selected. This clonotype originated in a man aged 18 to 29 in good health. The CDR3 sequence is CASSKGRTGTPDTQYF. The CDR3 DNA reads TGTGCCAGCAGCAAAGGTAGGACAGGTACTCCAGATACGCAGTATTTT.